This T cell receptor (beta chain) was recovered during a study of regulatory T cells in long-lasting Graves disease. Overall study findings and caveats: Favoring TRBV28, TRBJ1-2 and TRBJ2-5 was a feature seen in persistent disease.

HTBI primers from iRepertoire and Arm-PCR of CDR3 regions yielded the TCR beta libraries. Per the original data handling: Samples jointly harbored 62 TRBV and 14 TRBJ segments. TCRdb fed the multiplex PCR reads into MiXCR, producing one record per CDR3 protein. These V and J calls rely on TCRdb rather than the paper's analysis. The data hold approximately 300,000 distinct CDR3 sequences, with over 15% observed a single time. With V trimmed by 0 bases and J by 7 bases, 6 bases remained unmatched. Germline V gene lookup returns CDR1 SGHRS and CDR2 YFSETQ. The CDR3 extends over 15 amino acids. This clonotype was seen more than once but under ten times. Its antigen is currently unknown. The time point here: newly diagnosed GD, antithyroid drugs for less than 3 months. Researchers made the TCR library from RNA that was extracted from PBMCs.

The receptor comes from a female donor with Graves disease. The input for sequencing was peripheral blood mononuclear cells (PBMCs), taken at new diagnosis, from a patient treated with antithyroid drugs. The chain couples TRBV5-1 to TRBJ1-2, with TRBD1 identical over 10 bases. The CDR3 sequence: CASSLVLRDRGGYTF. The CDR3 DNA reads TGCGCCAGCAGCTTGGTATTGCGGGACAGGGGTGGCTACACCTTC.